These T cell receptor beta chains were read from a single sample in a study of cytomegalovirus exposure and HLA in healthy donors. The table came from immunoSEQ multiplex PCR; TCRdb's copy has only in-frame clones and leaves some out. Here the sample spans over 150,000 clones, around 80% being singletons. Sequencing input: PBMCs. Receptor source: a man aged 30 to 45 in good health and CMV-seronegative. CDR3s include the opening cysteine and the closing phenylalanine or tryptophan. Fields, in order: CDR3 DNA, CDR3 protein, D gene, clone size, V gene, J gene. D genes are given only for firm matches. Expanded clones get a size class; other rows say once, few or many, or leave the size out.

TGTGCCAGCAGCGTCGGGACAGGGTCGGCTTTCTTT,CASSVGTGSAFF,TRBD1,.,TRBV9,TRBJ1-1
TGCGCCAGCAGTGGTCTAGCGGGAGAATTTAGTGAGCAGTTCTTC,CASSGLAGEFSEQFF,TRBD2,.,TRBV10-1,TRBJ2-1
TGTGCCAGCAGCCCCGAACTTTCCGGGTCCCTATCTACGCAGTATTTT,CASSPELSGSLSTQYF,.,.,TRBV7-8,TRBJ2-3
TGTGCCTGGAGTGCAGGGGAAATTTCTCCCCACACTGAAGCTTTCTTT,CAWSAGEISPHTEAFF,.,.,TRBV30,TRBJ1-1
TGTGCCAGCAGCCGGACAGGGGTGAACACTGAAGCTTTCTTT,CASSRTGVNTEAFF,TRBD1,.,TRBV6-5,TRBJ1-1
TGTGCCAGCAGTATTTCGGGGGGACTAACTTCGGCTGAGCAGTTCTTC,CASSISGGLTSAEQFF,TRBD2,.,TRBV28,TRBJ2-1
TGTGCCAGCAGCTTATTAGCGGGAGCGGGCAATGAGCAGTTCTTC,CASSLLAGAGNEQFF,TRBD2,.,TRBV7-3,TRBJ2-1
TGCGCCAGCAGTGAGTCAAACAGGGGGATCTACGAGCAGTACTTC,CASSESNRGIYEQYF,TRBD1,.,TRBV10-2,TRBJ2-7
TGTGCCAGCAGCTTAGCAGGGGATTGGGTAGGAAACACCATATATTTT,CASSLAGDWVGNTIYF,.,.,TRBV7-2,TRBJ1-3
TGTGCCAGCAGTCCGACAGGGATCAGCGGCTATGGCTACACCTTC,CASSPTGISGYGYTF,TRBD1,.,TRBV9,TRBJ1-2
TGTGCCAGCAGTACCATGGACAGGGGGCGAGAGACCCAGTACTTC,CASSTMDRGRETQYF,TRBD1,.,TRBV6-6,TRBJ2-5
TGTGCCAGCAGCCTTGCAGGGGATTCGCATGGCTACACCTTC,CASSLAGDSHGYTF,.,.,TRBV27,TRBJ1-2
TGTGCCAGCAGCCTCCTAACGAATTCGGTAACCTACAATGAGCAGTTCTTC,CASSLLTNSVTYNEQFF,.,few,TRBV28,TRBJ2-1
TGTGCCAGCAGCGTAGCATCTCTTAAGGGGGCCAACTATGGCTACACCTTC,CASSVASLKGANYGYTF,TRBD1,.,TRBV9,TRBJ1-2
TGCGCCAGCAGCCTGGGGACAGGGGGAAACACCATATATTTT,CASSLGTGGNTIYF,TRBD1,.,TRBV5-1,TRBJ1-3
TGTGCCAGCAGATCAGGACAGGGACGGACCCAGTACTTC,CASRSGQGRTQYF,TRBD1,.,TRBV27,TRBJ2-5
TGTGCCAGCAGCTTCCGGGACAGGGCCGACGAGCAGTACTTC,CASSFRDRADEQYF,TRBD1,.,TRBV7-3,TRBJ2-7
TGTGCCAGTAGTGGGGACAGGCACACAGATACGCAGTATTTT,CASSGDRHTDTQYF,TRBD1,.,TRBV19,TRBJ2-3